This is a list of T cell receptor beta chains from one sample in a study of blood T cell repertoires in COVID-19. Using immunoSEQ multiplex PCR, the repertoire was profiled, and TCRdb retains in-frame clones only, with some absent. The sample carries approximately 500,000 clones, over 75% recorded once. Sequenced input: peripheral blood. These receptors came from a human donor in a cohort sampled during active COVID-19. Both conserved end residues are part of each CDR3. The D gene is left open where the match is weak. Clone size is shown for a subset of rows, as once, few, many or a class of expanded clone.

TRBJ1-2,NA,TRBV18,TRBD1,TGTGCCAGCTCACCCAAGGGGACAGACCATGGCTACACCTTC,CASSPKGTDHGYTF
TRBJ2-7,NA,TRBV4-3,TRBD2,TGCGCCAGCAGCCCGTTAGCGGGAGGGGCCTACGAGCAGTACTTC,CASSPLAGGAYEQYF
TRBJ2-1,NA,TRBV6-2/TRBV6-3,TRBD2,TGTGCCAGCAGTTTGCTAGCGGGAGGGCTGGGCAATGAGCAGTTCTTC,CASSLLAGGLGNEQFF
TRBJ1-6,NA,TRBV6-2/TRBV6-3,NA,TGTGCCAGCAGTTACTCCCACGGGGGAAATTCACCCCTCCACTTT,CASSYSHGGNSPLHF
TRBJ2-3,NA,TRBV19,TRBD2,TGTGCCACCCGGGGGATAACTAGCGCAGATACGCAGTATTTT,CATRGITSADTQYF
TRBJ1-3,NA,TRBV15,NA,TGTGCCACCAGCAGAGATACCGGTGGAAACACCATATATTTT,CATSRDTGGNTIYF
TRBJ2-7,once,TRBV30,TRBD2,TGTGCCTGGAGTCGGGGGGTAGGCTACGAGCAGTACTTC,CAWSRGVGYEQYF
TRBJ2-6,NA,TRBV2,NA,TGTGCCAGCAGTGCAGTAAGCTCTGGGGCCAACGTCCTGACTTTC,CASSAVSSGANVLTF
TRBJ2-3,few,TRBV6-1,TRBD2,TGTGCCAGCAGTGCACGGGGTAGCGGGAGGGCCGGTGGACGTACAGATACGCAGTATTTT,CASSARGSGRAGGRTDTQYF
TRBJ1-1,NA,TRBV30,NA,TGTGCCTGGAGGGGGGCCCACACTGAAGCTTTCTTT,CAWRGAHTEAFF
TRBJ2-7,NA,TRBV2,NA,TGTGCCAGCAGTCCCACCTACGAGCAGTACTTC,CASSPTYEQYF
TRBJ1-1,NA,TRBV6-1,TRBD1,TGTGCCAGCAGTGAGGACAGGGGTTGGACTGAAGCTTTCTTT,CASSEDRGWTEAFF
TRBJ2-1,NA,TRBV21-1,NA,TGTGCCAGCAGCAAAGGCCCGGGTACAGGGGGCTGGCGAGAGCAGTTCTTC,CASSKGPGTGGWREQFF
TRBJ1-1,NA,TRBV29-1,TRBD1,TGCAGCGTTGAAGATCGAGGACAGGGTATTGATACTGAAGCTTTCTTT,CSVEDRGQGIDTEAFF
TRBJ2-5,NA,TRBV3-1/TRBV3-2,NA,TGTGCCAGCAGCCAAGGAGGGGGCCAAGAGACCCAGTACTTC,CASSQGGGQETQYF